Included here is one T cell receptor (beta chain) sequence, with context. Sequencing was performed with immunoSEQ multiplex PCR; in TCRdb, only in-frame clones are kept and a portion is missing. The sample contains approximately 70,000 clones, 93% of which appear only once. This receptor was taken from a middle-aged man with rheumatoid arthritis. Sequencing was carried out using PBMCs.

The CDR3: CASSYSAGGNTEAFF. In nucleotides, the CDR3 is TGTGCCAGCAGTTACTCAGCTGGGGGGAACACTGAAGCTTTCTTT. The chain recombines TRBV6-5 with TRBJ1-1; D is possibly TRBD1 (5 bases). Germline CDR1 is MNHEY and CDR2 is SVGAGI. Trimming shortened V by 0 bases and J by 1 base, and 9 bases separated the two germline ends. CDR3 size: 15 residues.